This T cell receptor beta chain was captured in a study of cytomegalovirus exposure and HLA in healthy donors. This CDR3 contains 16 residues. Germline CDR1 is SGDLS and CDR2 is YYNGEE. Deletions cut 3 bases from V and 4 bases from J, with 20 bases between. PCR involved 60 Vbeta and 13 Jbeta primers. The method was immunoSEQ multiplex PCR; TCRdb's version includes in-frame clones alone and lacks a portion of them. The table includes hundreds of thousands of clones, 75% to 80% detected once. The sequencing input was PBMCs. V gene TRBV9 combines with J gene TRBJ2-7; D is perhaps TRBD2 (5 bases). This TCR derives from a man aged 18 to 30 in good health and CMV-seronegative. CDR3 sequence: CASSAKSTSPVYEQYF. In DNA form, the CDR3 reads TGTGCCAGCAGCGCAAAATCTACTAGTCCGGTTTACGAGCAGTACTTC.